This record concerns one T cell receptor (beta chain) sequence. As yet, its antigen is unknown. The sample is drawn from a study of T cells after yellow fever vaccination. 5'RACE template switching added a universal primer site and UMIs to TCR cDNA. MiXCR, applied by TCRdb to the 5' RACE reads, yields one record per CDR3 protein. Of about 75,000 distinct CDR3 sequences listed, around 7.1% were seen once; the top ten hold 25% to 35%. Germline V CDR1 and CDR2: DFQATT, SNEGSKA (reference sequence). The germline V and J ends were trimmed by 4 bases and 0 bases, with 16 bases remaining between them. This CDR3 is 15 amino acids long. Study findings and constraints: Any FACS-sorted repertoire could hold abundant clonotypes that contaminate it from the bulk population. The secondary T-cell response peaked on day 5, not day 15, but was weaker. Just a small share of clonotypes turned up in the CD4 compartment as well as the CD8 compartment.

The material was CD8+ T cells sorted from PBMCs, obtained approximately 11 days after the first yellow fever vaccination. The origin of this receptor is a man aged 18-30 years who received the YFV17D yellow fever vaccine. This chain uses TRBV20-1 with TRBJ2-7; D possibly corresponds to TRBD1 (5 bases). CDR3 residues: CSATDEDTNSYEQYV. The CDR3 DNA sequence: TGCAGTGCTACCGATGAGGACACCAACTCCTACGAGCAGTACGTC.